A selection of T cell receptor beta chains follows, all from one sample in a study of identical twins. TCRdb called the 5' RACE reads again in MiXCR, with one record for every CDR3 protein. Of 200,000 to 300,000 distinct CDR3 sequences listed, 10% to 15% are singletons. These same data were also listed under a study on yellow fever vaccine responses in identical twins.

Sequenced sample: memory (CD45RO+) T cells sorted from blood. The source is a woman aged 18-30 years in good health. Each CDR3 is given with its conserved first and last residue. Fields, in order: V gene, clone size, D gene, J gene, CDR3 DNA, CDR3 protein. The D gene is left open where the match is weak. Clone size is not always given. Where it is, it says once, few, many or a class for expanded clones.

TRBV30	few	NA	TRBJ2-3	TGTGCCTGGAGCAGCCGGGACGGCTACACAGATACGCAGTATTTT	CAWSSRDGYTDTQYF
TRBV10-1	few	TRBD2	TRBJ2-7	TGCGCCAGCAGTGATATCGGTAGCGGGAGTTACGAGCAGTACTTC	CASSDIGSGSYEQYF
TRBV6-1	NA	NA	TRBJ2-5	TGTGCCAGCGCTAGGGGGTACCAAGAGACCCAGTACTTC	CASARGYQETQYF
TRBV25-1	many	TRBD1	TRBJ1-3	TGTGCCAGCAGCCAGGGACAGATATTCTCTGGAAACACCATATATTTT	CASSQGQIFSGNTIYF
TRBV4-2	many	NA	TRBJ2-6	TGTGCCAGCAGCCAAGATCCACGCTCTGGGGCCAACGTCCTGACTTTC	CASSQDPRSGANVLTF
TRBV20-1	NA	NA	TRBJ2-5	TGCAGTGCTCCAACGGGGGAGGCGGTCGTTCGGGAGACCCAGTACTTC	CSAPTGEAVVRETQYF
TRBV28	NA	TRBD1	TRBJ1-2	TGTGCCAGCAGTCCCGGACAGGGATTGGGTGGCTACACCTTC	CASSPGQGLGGYTF
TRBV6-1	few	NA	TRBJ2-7	TGTGCCAGCTCCCTTGGCCCCCCGGGGGAGCAGTACTTC	CASSLGPPGEQYF
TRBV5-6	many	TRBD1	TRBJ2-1	TGTGCCAGCAGTACACCCGGGGACAGGGGGCCGGGAGGTTACAATGAGCAGTTCTTC	CASSTPGDRGPGGYNEQFF
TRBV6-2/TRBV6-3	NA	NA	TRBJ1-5	TGTGCCAGCAGTTACTTCACACGGGATCAGCCCCAGCATTTT	CASSYFTRDQPQHF